One and the same sample provided the 12 T cell receptor beta chains below, sequenced in a study of shared clonotypes between healthy human individuals (TCRdb year 2020). Libraries came from the immunoSEQ multiplex PCR assay. The source is immuneACCESS, and TCRdb retained only in-frame sequences with V and J called. Part of the clones is not carried over; for the studies checked, unresolved V genes explain less than half of this, and the remainder is unexplained. Recorded for this sample are millions of clones; roughly 96% of them occurred a single time. The top ten clonotypes cover about 0.13% of the sample. The material sequenced was naive CD4+ T cells sorted from blood. The cell subset or site label corresponds to: CD45RA+ positively selected. These receptors all come from a man aged 18 to 29 in good health.

The chain carries TRBV5-4 and TRBJ1-2; 9 nucleotides align to TRBD1. Germline lookup yields CDR1 SGHNT and CDR2 YYREEE (reference sequence). The V gene end was trimmed by 4 bases and the J gene end by 8 bases; junction bases not matched to a gene: 9. The CDR3 runs to 14 residues. This CDR3 reads CASSDRGTEDGYTF. CDR3 bases: TGTGCCAGCAGCGACAGGGGGACTGAGGACGGCTACACCTTC.

V is TRBV10-3 and J is TRBJ2-1, with 7 bases aligning to TRBD2. The junction had 18 bases not matched to a gene; V was cut back by 5 bases and J by 2 bases. Germline CDR1 is ENHRY and CDR2 is SYGVKD. The length of the CDR3 is 19 residues. The CDR3 region is CAISKGQRGIEFTYNEQFF. CDR3 nucleotide sequence: TGTGCCATCAGTAAAGGGCAGCGGGGTATTGAATTTACCTACAATGAGCAGTTCTTC.

The rearrangement links TRBV2 to TRBJ2-3, with 7 bases fitting TRBD2. This CDR3 region has 15 residues. Germline V gene sequence: CDR1 SNHLY, CDR2 FYNNEI. After removal of 7 bases from V and 5 bases from J, the junction contained 12 bases not matched to a gene. CDR3 protein: CASTRLAGVQDTQYF. CDR3 sequence (DNA): TGTGCCAGCACCCGCCTGGCGGGAGTGCAAGATACGCAGTATTTT.

The CDR3 here is CASSWGTSGSRASEQYF. The CDR3 nucleotides read TGCGCCAGCAGCTGGGGGACTAGCGGGAGTAGGGCCTCCGAGCAGTACTTC. The chain joins TRBV5-1 to TRBJ2-7, with 14 nucleotides matching TRBD2. Germline loops: CDR1 SGHRS, CDR2 YFSETQ. Trimming took 3 bases from V and 6 from J; bases not matched to a gene: 11. The CDR3 consists of 17 residues.

The chain is built from TRBV2 and TRBJ2-1; TRBD2 agrees at 10 bases. The CDR3 spans 15 residues. V trimming: 5 bases; J trimming: 0 bases; junction bases outside the gene matches: 1. Germline V gene sequence: CDR1 SNHLY, CDR2 FYNNEI. The CDR3 DNA is TGTGCCAGCAGTATAGCGGGGGGCTCCTACAATGAGCAGTTCTTC. Encoded protein: CASSIAGGSYNEQFF.

This clone was found once. V and J are TRBV29-1 and TRBJ1-2; possibly TRBD1 for D (5 bases). This CDR3 has 10 residues. Trimming shortened V by 6 bases and J by 11 bases, and 13 bases separated the two germline ends. Per germline, CDR1 SQVTM and CDR2 ANQGSEA. The CDR3 DNA is TGCAGCGTCGTGGGGCAAAGTTACACCTTC. Protein sequence: CSVVGQSYTF.

This chain links TRBV2 with TRBJ2-2, with TRBD1 matching 7 bases. V lost 5 bases to trimming and J lost 0 bases; unmatched junction nucleotides: 6. The CDR3 extends over 16 amino acids. Germline V gene sequence: CDR1 SNHLY, CDR2 FYNNEI. The CDR3 nucleotides read TGTGCCAGCAGTTTTACCGGGACAGCGAACACCGGGGAGCTGTTTTTT. It is translated as CASSFTGTANTGELFF.

This clone has a single count. The J gene is TRBJ2-6, the V gene TRBV7-9; D possibly corresponds to TRBD1 (6 bases). V dropped 5 bases and J dropped 3 bases, with 20 bases sitting between them. CDR1 is SEHNR and CDR2 is FQNEAQ in the germline V gene (reference sequence). The CDR3 covers 18 residues. As DNA, the CDR3 is TGTGCCAGCAGCCCGAGACAGGCATACCCGTATGGGGCCAACGTCCTGACTTTC. It translates to CASSPRQAYPYGANVLTF.

As for this clone: Other DNA variants within this sample encode the same CDR3. The chain employs TRBV10-2 and TRBJ2-3, with D uncertain. The V end lost 2 bases, the J end lost 6 bases, and 3 bases lay between the germline ends. The CDR3 length is 11 residues. CDR1 is WSHSY, CDR2 SAAADI, per germline. This CDR3 is CASSEVDTQYF. CDR3 sequence (DNA): TGCGCCAGCAGTGAGGTCGATACGCAGTATTTT.

V is TRBV7-3 and J is TRBJ2-2, with D perhaps assigned TRBD1 or TRBD2 (5 bases each). The CDR3 has 15 residues. CDR1 and CDR2 (germline): SGHTA, FQGTGA. The V gene lost 5 bases and the J gene lost 0 bases, with 10 bases spanning the gap. CDR3 nucleotides: TGTGCCAGCAGCCGGGGACGCTCGAACACCGGGGAGCTGTTTTTT. Its protein is CASSRGRSNTGELFF.

For this clone: Other DNA sequences within the sample encode an identical CDR3. This rearrangement joins TRBV5-6 to TRBJ1-5; D is possibly TRBD1 (6 bases). Germline V gene data show CDR1 as SGHDT and CDR2 as YYEEEE. V gave up 3 bases and J gave up 3 bases, with 10 bases separating them. This CDR3 has 14 residues. The CDR3 sequence: CASSSDRSNQPQHF. In nucleotides, the CDR3 is TGTGCCAGCAGCTCGGACAGATCCAATCAGCCCCAGCATTTT.

The chain has TRBV6-1 and TRBJ1-4, with D maybe TRBD1 (6 bases). V lost 11 bases to trimming and J lost 8 bases, with 15 bases between them. This CDR3 comprises 12 residues. Germline lookup yields CDR1 MNHNS and CDR2 SASEGT. The CDR3 nucleotides are TGTGCCGTAACAGGGTACGACGAAAAACTGTTTTTT. It yields the protein CAVTGYDEKLFF.